The source of this T cell receptor beta chain is a study of beta chain features in type 1 diabetes. Study-level points and caveats: Naive, central memory and Treg TCRB repertoires appeared more alike in patients than in healthy donors.

The germline CDR1 and CDR2 sequences are SQVTM and ANQGSEA. CDR3 length: 14 residues. V lost 6 bases to trimming and J lost 6 bases, with 17 bases between them. Comment on this clone: Its antigen is still unknown.

Expressed TCRB transcripts got sequenced, as all isolated RNA was reverse transcribed. TCRdb's copy holds only in-frame clones and misses some; the assay was immunoSEQ multiplex PCR. The sample shows roughly 500,000 clones, approximately 30% of them seen only once. The sequence came from a man younger than 35 in good health. J is TRBJ1-4 and V is TRBV29-1; maybe TRBD1 (6 bases). The specimen was naive CD4+ T cells from blood. CDR3 bases: TGCAGCGTCAGGAACAGGGCTTGGGATGAAAAACTGTTTTTT. Encoded protein: CSVRNRAWDEKLFF.